This T cell receptor (beta chain) was recovered during a study of control samples from healthy donors and cancer patients. Trimming removed 6 bases at V and 5 bases at J, with 9 bases between. CDR3 length equals 12 residues. The germline CDR1 and CDR2 sequences are LGHDT and YNNKEL (reference sequence). Some clones are missing from TCRdb's copy, which holds only in-frame ones; the method was immunoSEQ multiplex PCR. The table shows about 95,000 clones, with around four fifths occurring only once. Source material: blood. This clonotype was sampled from a man younger than 45 in good health. The chain employs TRBV3-1 (or the pseudogene TRBV3-2) and TRBJ2-3; a possible D gene is TRBD1 (6 bases). In DNA, the CDR3 is TGTGCCAGCAGTAACAGGGTAGATACGCAGTATTTT. As protein: CASSNRVDTQYF.